This T cell receptor (beta chain) comes out of a study of long-term antiretroviral therapy in people with HIV. Each sample contained roughly 0.85-10 million cryopreserved PBMC, thawed before DNA extraction. Survey-level immunoSEQ v3.0 assays were run. Produced via immunoSEQ multiplex PCR; TCRdb's table is partial and in-frame only. Seen here are some 9,700 clones, approximately 75% observed once, and the top ten hold approximately 17%. Notes on the study in general: Control repertoires displayed wider CDR3 length ranges than the HIV repertoires. Pre-ART expanded TRB clones stayed dominant throughout, though often decreasing after ART. Sampling of blood ran from the mid-2000s to the late 2010s, and older ART regimens were possibly in use.

In the case of this clone: Its antigen is not known.

The CDR3 totals 14 residues. Germline CDR1 WSHSY, CDR2 SAAADI. With 4 bases removed from V and 0 bases from J, the gap between germline ends came to 7 bases. Sample: unsorted PBMCs, taken 0.7 years after starting antiretroviral therapy. This clonotype originated in a man in his forties or fifties with HIV. This chain links TRBV10-2 with TRBJ1-5; no reliable D call. This CDR3 is CASSGGTSNQPQHF. Here the CDR3 DNA reads TGCGCCAGCAGTGGTGGTACTAGCAATCAGCCCCAGCATTTT.